The rows below give T cell receptor beta chains drawn from one sample of a study of shared clonotypes between healthy human individuals. Sequenced by immunoSEQ multiplex PCR; TCRdb stores in-frame clones only, minus some. The sample carries hundreds of thousands of clones, 95% to 97% recorded once. The sequencing sample was made of naive CD8+ T cells sorted from blood. The source is a man younger than 40 in good health. The CDR3 runs from the conserved cysteine through the conserved F or W. D genes are given only for firm matches. Some rows mark clone size as missing; the rest say once, few, many or name a class of expanded clone.

d_gene: NA
j_gene: TRBJ2-7
abundance: NA
v_gene: TRBV7-9
CDR3nt: TGTGCCAGCAGCGCATCAACAGGGAACTACGAGCAGTACTTC
CDR3aa: CASSASTGNYEQYF

d_gene: NA
j_gene: TRBJ1-1
abundance: NA
v_gene: TRBV4-1
CDR3nt: TGCGCCAGCAGCCAAGGCACTGAAGCTTTCTTT
CDR3aa: CASSQGTEAFF

d_gene: TRBD1
j_gene: TRBJ2-1
abundance: NA
v_gene: TRBV5-1
CDR3nt: TGCGCCAGCAGCTTACTCCCTAACAGGGGACCAAGCTCCTACAATGAGCAGTTCTTC
CDR3aa: CASSLLPNRGPSSYNEQFF

d_gene: TRBD2
j_gene: TRBJ2-1
abundance: NA
v_gene: TRBV29-1
CDR3nt: TGCAGCGCCACTAGCGGGAGTGGGTACAATGAGCAGTTCTTC
CDR3aa: CSATSGSGYNEQFF

d_gene: NA
j_gene: TRBJ2-3
abundance: NA
v_gene: TRBV19
CDR3nt: TGTGCCAGTAGTATAGGGGCAGAGAGCACAGATACGCAGTATTTT
CDR3aa: CASSIGAESTDTQYF

d_gene: TRBD2
j_gene: TRBJ2-7
abundance: NA
v_gene: TRBV27
CDR3nt: TGTGCCAGCAGTTTCAAGCGGGAGGGGGACTACGAGCAGTACTTC
CDR3aa: CASSFKREGDYEQYF

d_gene: NA
j_gene: TRBJ1-3
abundance: NA
v_gene: TRBV4-1
CDR3nt: TGCGCCAGCAGCCAAGTCCGGGACTTCTCTGGAAACACCATATATTTT
CDR3aa: CASSQVRDFSGNTIYF

d_gene: NA
j_gene: TRBJ2-7
abundance: NA
v_gene: TRBV7-2
CDR3nt: TGTGCCAGCAGCTCCCACAGGGGACTTAGCTACGAGCAGTACTTC
CDR3aa: CASSSHRGLSYEQYF

d_gene: NA
j_gene: TRBJ1-2
abundance: NA
v_gene: TRBV11-2
CDR3nt: TGTGCCAGCAGCTTAGCCGGGAGAGAAGGTACCCACTATGGCTACACCTTC
CDR3aa: CASSLAGREGTHYGYTF

d_gene: NA
j_gene: TRBJ1-5
abundance: once
v_gene: TRBV6-5
CDR3nt: TGTGCCAGCAGTTACTCTGGGGGGCTTCAGCCCCAGCATTTT
CDR3aa: CASSYSGGLQPQHF

d_gene: TRBD2
j_gene: TRBJ2-7
abundance: NA
v_gene: TRBV7-2
CDR3nt: TGTGCCAGCAGCCCAGCGGGACCCCTCTACGAGCAGTACTTC
CDR3aa: CASSPAGPLYEQYF